The 26 T cell receptor beta chains presented below share a single source sample, sequenced in a study of regulatory T cells in long-lasting Graves disease. The time point was: newly diagnosed GD, antithyroid drugs for less than 3 months. From PBMCs, RNA was extracted and then used to make the TCR library. According to the study, TCR beta libraries were built with iRepertoire HTBI primers and CDR3-region Arm-PCR. TCRdb called the multiplex PCR reads again in MiXCR, with one record for every CDR3 protein. The sample lists approximately 470,000 distinct CDR3 sequences, around 15% occurring once. This sample was also put to use in a study of T cells in Graves' hyperthyroidism and ophthalmopathy.

The sequencing used peripheral blood mononuclear cells (PBMCs), collected at new diagnosis, from a patient treated with antithyroid drugs. These receptors all come from a middle-aged man with Graves disease.

Comment on this clonotype: This could be a read error, since a much larger clone is one nucleotide away. The chain links TRBV24-1 to TRBJ1-2, with TRBD1 matching 8 bases. The CDR3 is 16 amino acids. Germline assignment: CDR1 KGHDR and CDR2 SFDVKD. The CDR3 loop is CAISVGRGHLSYGYTF. DNA for the CDR3: TGTGCCATCAGTGTGGGCAGGGGGCACCTGAGCTATGGCTACACCTTC.

On this clonotype: This may arise from a read error, as a much more abundant clone is one base away. The V gene is TRBV5-1, the J gene TRBJ2-4, with D perhaps matching TRBD1 (5 bases). This CDR3 has 16 amino acids. Trimming took off 3 bases at V and 13 bases at J, with 26 bases between the two ends. Per the germline V gene, CDR1 is SGHRS and CDR2 is YFSETQ. In DNA form, the CDR3 reads TGCGCCAGCAGCTCTGTGGGGCAGAGCTCCTACAATGAGCAGTACTTC. Encoded protein: CASSSVGQSSYNEQYF.

This clonotype occurred many times. The rearrangement links TRBV12-5 to TRBJ2-3; D is uncertain. Between the trimmed V and J ends, which lost 0 bases and 2 bases, there was a span of 15 bases. The CDR3 is made up of 17 amino acids. Germline V CDR1 and CDR2: LGHNT, FRNRAP. CDR3 protein: CASGLVLGNLNTDTQYF. The CDR3 region has the DNA TGTGCTAGTGGTTTGGTACTGGGGAACCTGAACACAGATACGCAGTATTTT.

This clonotype has a handful of counts. This chain links TRBV5-1 with TRBJ2-2; a possible D gene is TRBD1 (7 bases). Trimming stripped 7 bases from V and 2 bases from J, with 15 bases between. CDR1 and CDR2 (germline): SGHRS, YFSETQ. The CDR3 covers 15 residues. DNA of the CDR3: TGCGCCAGCGGACTACAGGGGCGAAACACCGGGGAGCTGTTTTTT. Amino acids: CASGLQGRNTGELFF.

This clonotype was seen a few times. The chain uses TRBV7-9 and TRBJ2-7; D not certain. This CDR3 has 18 residues. V shed 3 bases and J shed 2 bases, with 23 bases lying between them. Germline V CDR1 and CDR2: SEHNR, FQNEAQ (reference sequence). CDR3: CASSFKGFFRAETYEQYF. The CDR3 region has the DNA TGTGCCAGCAGCTTCAAGGGTTTTTTTAGGGCTGAAACCTACGAGCAGTACTTC.

This clonotype was seen at least ten times. This chain connects TRBV13 to TRBJ2-7, with 8 bases matching TRBD2. Looked up from germline, CDR1 is PRHDT and CDR2 is FYEKMQ (reference sequence). V shed 4 bases, J shed 2 bases, and the junction held 4 bases outside the gene matches. The CDR3 is 14 amino acids. The CDR3 is CASSSSSGPYEQYF. CDR3 nucleotide sequence: TGTGCCAGCAGCTCATCTAGCGGGCCCTACGAGCAGTACTTC.

This clonotype was detected ten times or more. J is TRBJ2-5 and V is TRBV6-1; TRBD1 agrees at 10 bases. This CDR3 is built from 13 residues. Losses at the gene ends were 9 bases for V and 1 base for J; bases not matched to a gene: 2. Per the germline V gene, CDR1 is MNHNS and CDR2 is SASEGT. Here the CDR3 DNA reads TGTGCCAGTAGGACAGGGGGCCAAGAGACCCAGTACTTC. Residues: CASRTGGQETQYF.

This clonotype was counted many times. The rearrangement links TRBV7-9 to TRBJ2-2; D remains unclear. The CDR3 loop spans 15 amino acids. V was shortened by 6 bases and J by 0 bases, with 11 bases between the two germline ends. Germline V gives CDR1 SEHNR, CDR2 FQNEAQ (reference sequence). Here the CDR3 reads CASRNGPPNTGELFF. The CDR3 DNA follows: TGTGCCAGCAGAAACGGGCCTCCGAACACCGGGGAGCTGTTTTTT.

This clonotype has a count of ten or more. The genes are TRBV20-1 and TRBJ2-1, with a possible D match to TRBD2 (6 bases). V lost 0 bases and J lost 4, with 16 bases in between. Per the germline V gene, CDR1 is DFQATT and CDR2 is SNEGSKA (reference sequence). This CDR3 region has 16 residues. The CDR3 reads CSARDPGTAVYNEQFF. Written as DNA, the CDR3 is TGCAGTGCTAGAGATCCAGGGACTGCCGTTTACAATGAGCAGTTCTTC.

This clonotype appeared many times. This rearrangement joins TRBV7-8 to TRBJ2-3; D is ambiguous. Germline values: CDR1 SGHVS, CDR2 FQNEAQ. The length of the CDR3 is 15 residues. V was pared by 5 bases and J by 4 bases, with 16 bases between. CDR3 in DNA: TGTGCCAGCAGCCAGGTCGGTGCGGTGGCAGATACGCAGTATTTT. Its protein is CASSQVGAVADTQYF.

This clonotype was recorded at least ten times. This chain connects TRBV28 to TRBJ1-2; perhaps TRBD1 as D (5 bases). The germline CDR1 and CDR2 sequences are MDHEN and SYDVKM. The CDR3 is 14 amino acids. The germline V and J ends were trimmed by 5 bases and 4 bases, with 14 bases remaining between them. DNA of the CDR3: TGTGCCAGCAGTCTACCTGGGGGGGGCTATGGCTACACCTTC. Amino acid sequence: CASSLPGGGYGYTF.

This clonotype showed up many times. The CDR3 here is CASSPRPGTSATDTQYF. The CDR3 DNA reads TGTGCCAGCAGCCCCCGGCCGGGGACAAGTGCCACAGATACGCAGTATTTT. The chain links TRBV6-4 to TRBJ2-3, with a tentative D call TRBD1 (6 bases). CDR1 is MRHNA and CDR2 is SNTAGT in the germline V gene. V lost 6 bases and J lost 2, with 21 bases in between. This CDR3 spans 17 amino acids.

This clonotype was picked up many times. The chain recombines TRBV12-3 or TRBV12-4 with TRBJ2-3; 9 nucleotides align to TRBD1. The CDR3 loop spans 14 amino acids. With 7 bases clipped from V and 3 bases from J, the junction kept 5 bases outside the gene matches. The CDR3: CASTWDRATDTQYF. The DNA for the CDR3 is TGTGCCAGCACCTGGGACAGGGCTACAGATACGCAGTATTTT.

This clonotype was observed a few times. The chain carries TRBV10-3 and TRBJ2-7; TRBD2 aligns across 8 bases. Trimming at V came to 10 bases and at J to 5 bases, leaving 4 bases not matched to a gene. CDR3 length: 11 residues. Germline CDR1 is ENHRY and CDR2 is SYGVKD. This chain's CDR3 is CATGGVHEQYF. The CDR3 bases are TGTGCCACCGGGGGGGTCCACGAGCAGTACTTC.

This clonotype showed up many times. This chain links TRBV20-1 with TRBJ1-1; perhaps TRBD1 as D (6 bases). V was trimmed by 2 bases and J by 4 bases, leaving 20 bases between them. CDR3 length equals 16 residues. Germline V CDR1 and CDR2: DFQATT, SNEGSKA (reference sequence). CDR3 nucleotides: TGCAGTGCTAGAAATTGGGGGCCGCCACGGGGCACTGAAGCTTTCTTT. Amino acid sequence: CSARNWGPPRGTEAFF.

This clonotype was recorded at least ten times. This sequence joins TRBV20-1 and TRBJ2-7; 7 bases match TRBD2. The CDR3 spans 12 residues. CDR1 and CDR2 (germline): DFQATT, SNEGSKA (reference sequence). The trim removed 6 bases at V and 6 bases at J, leaving 8 bases unmatched. For the CDR3, the DNA is TGCAGTGCCGGGGGGAGGGAAGGCGAGCAGTACTTC. Translation: CSAGGREGEQYF.

This clonotype was detected a few times. The genes are TRBV4-2 and TRBJ2-1; 12 nucleotides line up with TRBD2. Trimming removed 2 bases from V and 8 bases from J; junction bases left unmatched: 10. The germline gives CDR1 LGHNA, CDR2 YNFKEQ. This CDR3 comprises 17 residues. The CDR3 loop is CASSQHSSGRALDEQFF. In DNA, the CDR3 is TGTGCCAGCAGCCAACACTCTAGCGGGAGGGCCTTGGATGAGCAGTTCTTC.

This clonotype was picked up a small number of times. Possible read error: a much larger clone is one base away. V is TRBV11-2 and J is TRBJ2-1; the match to TRBD2 covers 13 bases. The V and J ends lost 4 bases and 2 bases, in that order; junction bases with no gene match: 14. This CDR3 has 20 amino acids. Germline CDR1 SGHAT, CDR2 FQNNGV. The CDR3 sequence: CASSSLSHSGTSGTYNEQFF. Written as DNA, the CDR3 is TGTGCCAGCAGCTCCCTGTCACATTCCGGGACTAGCGGGACCTACAATGAGCAGTTCTTC.

In this sample, this clonotype turned up many times. CDR3 sequence (DNA): TGCGCCAGCAGCTTGGCCATTGGGGGCACGTTGTTTAGTGAAGCTTTCTTT. Amino acid sequence: CASSLAIGGTLFSEAFF. J is TRBJ1-1 and V is TRBV5-1; tentative D call: TRBD1 (6 bases). The CDR3 runs 17 residues. CDR1 is SGHRS, CDR2 YFSETQ, per germline. V was shortened by 0 bases and J by 7 bases, with 22 bases between the two germline ends.

V usage is TRBV10-3 and J usage is TRBJ2-5, with D unclear. The germline CDR1 and CDR2 sequences are ENHRY and SYGVKD. This CDR3 comprises 14 residues. Trimming left V 2 bases short and J 2 bases short, with 9 bases between. CDR3 protein: CAISERALQETQYF. The CDR3 nucleotides are TGTGCCATCAGTGAGAGGGCGTTACAAGAGACCCAGTACTTC.

This clonotype was observed many times. V usage is TRBV15 and J usage is TRBJ1-6; D call uncertain. In germline, CDR1 is LNHNV, CDR2 YYDKDF (reference sequence). The CDR3 runs 15 residues. Trimming took off 5 bases at V and 7 bases at J, with 15 bases between the two ends. The DNA for the CDR3 is TGTGCCACCAGCGCGCCCAGGACGGGCAATTCACCCCTCCACTTT. This encodes CATSAPRTGNSPLHF.

There are many counts of this clonotype. CDR3 amino acids: CASSQPGSGADTQYF. Written as DNA, the CDR3 is TGTGCCAGCAGCCAACCTGGGAGTGGCGCAGATACGCAGTATTTT. This chain links TRBV4-2 with TRBJ2-3; tentatively, D is TRBD2 (5 bases). The CDR3 spans 15 residues. Germline-derived CDR1 and CDR2 are LGHNA and YNFKEQ. Trimming pared 2 bases from V and 4 bases from J, leaving 13 bases between.

This clonotype showed up many times. The genes are TRBV2 and TRBJ1-1; tentative D call: TRBD1 (6 bases). Trimming pared 6 bases from V and 3 bases from J, leaving 17 bases between. Per the germline V gene, CDR1 is SNHLY and CDR2 is FYNNEI. The length of the CDR3 is 15 residues. CDR3: CASRGRTAFDTEAFF. Here the CDR3 DNA reads TGTGCCAGCAGGGGGCGGACAGCCTTCGACACTGAAGCTTTCTTT. Filled out from reference TRBV2 and TRBJ1-1, the complete variable domain reads EPEVTQTPSHQVTQMGQEVILRCVPISNHLYFYWYRQILGQKVEFLVSFYNNEISEKSEIFDDQFSVERPDGSNFTLKIRSTKLEDSAMYFCASRGRTAFDTEAFFGQGTRLTVV.

This clonotype appeared many times. The J gene is TRBJ2-1, the V gene TRBV11-2; a weak D match, TRBD2 (5 bases). V lost 4 bases, J lost 6 bases, and 16 bases lay in between. The CDR3 is 15 residues long. CDR1 and CDR2 (germline): SGHAT, FQNNGV. CDR3 sequence (DNA): TGTGCCAGCAGCTACGACCCGAAAGCGGTCAATGAGCAGTTCTTC. As protein: CASSYDPKAVNEQFF.

Many counts were recorded for this clonotype. CDR3 region: CASSRLAGGYNEQFF. The CDR3 DNA reads as TGTGCCAGCAGTAGGCTAGCGGGAGGGTACAATGAGCAGTTCTTC. The chain is built from TRBV28 and TRBJ2-1, with TRBD2 matching over 12 bases. This CDR3 spans 15 amino acids. Germline V gives CDR1 MDHEN, CDR2 SYDVKM. Trimming took 5 bases from V and 4 from J; bases not matched to a gene: 3.

In its sample, this clonotype was seen many times. In DNA form, the CDR3 reads TGTGCCATTCAGCTTCGGGGAGGCGGTTTTGGCTACACCTTC. Translating gives CAIQLRGGGFGYTF. The chain is built from TRBV7-2 and TRBJ1-2; D is ambiguous. The CDR3 totals 14 residues. Germline assignment: CDR1 SGHTA and CDR2 FQGNSA. Trimming took off 10 bases at V and 7 bases at J, with 22 bases between the two ends. The full variable domain, completed using reference TRBV7-2 and TRBJ1-2, is GAGVSQSPSNKVTEKGKDVELRCDPISGHTALYWYRQSLGQGLEFLIYFQGNSAPDKSGLPSDRFSAERTGGSVSTLTIQRTQQEDSAVYLCAIQLRGGGFGYTFGSGTRLTVV.